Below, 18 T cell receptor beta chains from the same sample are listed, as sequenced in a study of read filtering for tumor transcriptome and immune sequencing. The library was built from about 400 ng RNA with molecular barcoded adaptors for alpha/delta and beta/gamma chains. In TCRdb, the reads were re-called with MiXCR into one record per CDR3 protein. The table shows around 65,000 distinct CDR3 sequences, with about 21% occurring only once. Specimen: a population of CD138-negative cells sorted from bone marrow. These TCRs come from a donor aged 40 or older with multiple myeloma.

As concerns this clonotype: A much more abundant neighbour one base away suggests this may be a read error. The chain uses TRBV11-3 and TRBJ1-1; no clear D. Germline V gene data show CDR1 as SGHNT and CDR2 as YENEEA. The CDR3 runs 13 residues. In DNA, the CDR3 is TGTGCCAGCAGCTTAGAACAGAACACTGGAGCTTTCTTT. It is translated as CASSLEQNTGAFF.

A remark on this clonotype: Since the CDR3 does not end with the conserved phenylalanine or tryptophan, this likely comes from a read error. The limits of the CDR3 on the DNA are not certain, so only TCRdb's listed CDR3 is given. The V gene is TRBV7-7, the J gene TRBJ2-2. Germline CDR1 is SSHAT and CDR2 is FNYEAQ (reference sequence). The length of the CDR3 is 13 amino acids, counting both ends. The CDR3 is CASSLQDTGELLS.

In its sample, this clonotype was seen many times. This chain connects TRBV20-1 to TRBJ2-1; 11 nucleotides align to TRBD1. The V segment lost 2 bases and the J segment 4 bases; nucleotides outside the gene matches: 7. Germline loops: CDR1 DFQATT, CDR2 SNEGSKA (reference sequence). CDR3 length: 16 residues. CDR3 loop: CSARKAGTGGYNEQFF. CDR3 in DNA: TGCAGTGCTAGAAAGGCCGGGACAGGGGGATACAATGAGCAGTTCTTC.

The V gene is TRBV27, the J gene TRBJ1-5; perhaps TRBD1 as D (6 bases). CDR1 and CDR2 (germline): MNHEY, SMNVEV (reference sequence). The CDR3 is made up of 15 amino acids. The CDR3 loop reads CPNPGGRRNNQPQHF. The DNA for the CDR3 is TGTCCAAACCCCGGGGGCCGCCGTAATAATCAGCCCCAGCATTTT.

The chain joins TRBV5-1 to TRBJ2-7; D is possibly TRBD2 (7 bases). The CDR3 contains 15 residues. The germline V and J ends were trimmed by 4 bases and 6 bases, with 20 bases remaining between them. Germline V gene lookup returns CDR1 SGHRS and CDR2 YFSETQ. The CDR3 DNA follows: TGCGCCAGCAGCCCCACGAGGGGGGGGGACGTCGAGCAGTACTTC. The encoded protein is CASSPTRGGDVEQYF.

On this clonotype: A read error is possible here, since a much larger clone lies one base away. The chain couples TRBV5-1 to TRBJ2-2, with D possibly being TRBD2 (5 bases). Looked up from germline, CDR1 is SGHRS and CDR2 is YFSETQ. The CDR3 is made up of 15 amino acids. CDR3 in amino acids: CASSLDPGPTGEQFF. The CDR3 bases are TGCGCCAGCAGCTTGGACCCTGGCCCCACCGGGGAGCAGTTTTTT.

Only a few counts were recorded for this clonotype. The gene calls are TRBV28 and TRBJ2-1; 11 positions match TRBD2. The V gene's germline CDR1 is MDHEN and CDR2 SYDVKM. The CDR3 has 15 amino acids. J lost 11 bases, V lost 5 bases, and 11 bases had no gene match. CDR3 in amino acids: CASSLGRTSGPKQFF. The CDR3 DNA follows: TGTGCCAGCAGTCTAGGAAGGACTAGCGGGCCAAAGCAGTTCTTC.

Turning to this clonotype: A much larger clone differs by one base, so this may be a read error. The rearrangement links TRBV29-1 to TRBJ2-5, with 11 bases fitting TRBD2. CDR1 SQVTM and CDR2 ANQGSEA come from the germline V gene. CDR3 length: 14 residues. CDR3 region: CNVVGSGGEETQYF. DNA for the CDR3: TGCAACGTTGTCGGTAGCGGGGGGGAGGAGACCCAGTACTTC.

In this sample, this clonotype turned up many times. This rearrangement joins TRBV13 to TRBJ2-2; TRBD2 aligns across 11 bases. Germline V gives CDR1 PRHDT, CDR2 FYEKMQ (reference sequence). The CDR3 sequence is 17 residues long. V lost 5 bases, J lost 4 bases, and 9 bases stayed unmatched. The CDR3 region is CASSTRTSGYGTGELFF. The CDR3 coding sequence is TGTGCCAGCAGCACGCGGACTAGCGGGTACGGCACCGGGGAGCTGTTTTTT.

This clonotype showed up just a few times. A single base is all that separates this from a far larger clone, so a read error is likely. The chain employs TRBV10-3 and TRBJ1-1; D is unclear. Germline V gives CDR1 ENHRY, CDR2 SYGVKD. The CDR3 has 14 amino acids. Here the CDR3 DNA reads TGTGCCATCACCCCCGACTGGGCCGCAGATACGCGGTATTTT. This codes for CAITPDWAADTRYF.

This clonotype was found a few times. The CDR3 DNA reads TGTGCCAGCAGCCAAGACATCAGGGGGGCTTGGGATACGCAGTATTTT. Its protein product is CASSQDIRGAWDTQYF. This sequence joins TRBV3-1 and TRBJ2-3; the D gene is possibly TRBD1 (7 bases). V dropped 0 bases and J dropped 6 bases, with 16 bases sitting between them. The CDR3 has 16 amino acids. The germline CDR1 and CDR2 sequences are LGHDT and YNNKEL (reference sequence).

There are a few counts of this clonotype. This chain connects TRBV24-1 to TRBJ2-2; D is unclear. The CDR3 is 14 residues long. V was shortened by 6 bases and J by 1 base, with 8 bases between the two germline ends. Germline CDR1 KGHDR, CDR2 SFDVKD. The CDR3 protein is CATSPSRNTGELFF. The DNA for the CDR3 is TGTGCCACCAGTCCTTCGCGGAACACCGGGGAGCTGTTTTTT.

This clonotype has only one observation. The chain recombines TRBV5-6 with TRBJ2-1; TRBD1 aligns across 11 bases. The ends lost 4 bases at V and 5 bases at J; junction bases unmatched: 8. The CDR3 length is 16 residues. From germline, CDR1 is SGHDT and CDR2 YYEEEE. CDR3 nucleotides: TGTGCCAGCAGCATTCGGACAGGGGGCCTAAACAATGAGCAGTTCTTC. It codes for CASSIRTGGLNNEQFF.

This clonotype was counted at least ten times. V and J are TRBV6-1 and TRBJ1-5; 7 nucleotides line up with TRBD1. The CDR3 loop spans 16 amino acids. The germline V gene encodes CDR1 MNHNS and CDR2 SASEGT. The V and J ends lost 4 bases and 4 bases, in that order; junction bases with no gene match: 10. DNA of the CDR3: TGTGCCAGCAGTGGACAGGGAGGTTCGGATAATCAGCCCCAGCATTTT. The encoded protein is CASSGQGGSDNQPQHF.

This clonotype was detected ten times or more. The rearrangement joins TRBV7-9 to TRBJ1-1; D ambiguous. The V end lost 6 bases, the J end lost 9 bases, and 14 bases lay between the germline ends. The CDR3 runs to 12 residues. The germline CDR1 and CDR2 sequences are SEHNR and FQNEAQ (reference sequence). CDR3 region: CASSSALVQAFF. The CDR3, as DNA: TGTGCCAGCAGTTCGGCGCTGGTGCAAGCTTTCTTT.

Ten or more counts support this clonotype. Here the CDR3 reads CSAPGQGDTQYF. CDR3 bases: TGCAGTGCCCCGGGGCAGGGAGATACGCAGTATTTT. The chain joins TRBV20-1 to TRBJ2-3; D is tentatively TRBD1 or TRBD2 (5 bases each). V lost 6 bases to trimming and J lost 5 bases, with 12 bases between them. CDR1 is DFQATT, CDR2 SNEGSKA, per germline (reference sequence). The CDR3 sequence is 12 residues long.

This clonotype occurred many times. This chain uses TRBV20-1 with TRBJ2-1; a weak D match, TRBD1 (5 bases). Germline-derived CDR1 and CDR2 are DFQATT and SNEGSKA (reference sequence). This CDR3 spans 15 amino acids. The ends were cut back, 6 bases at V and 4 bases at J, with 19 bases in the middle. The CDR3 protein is CSAKQGALLYNEQFF. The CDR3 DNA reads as TGCAGTGCGAAGCAGGGCGCCCTCCTTTACAATGAGCAGTTCTTC.

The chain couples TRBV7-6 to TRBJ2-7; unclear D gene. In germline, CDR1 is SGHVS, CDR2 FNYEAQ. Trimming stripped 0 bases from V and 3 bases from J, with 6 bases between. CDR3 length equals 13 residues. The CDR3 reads CASSLAEHYEQYF. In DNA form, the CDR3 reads TGTGCCAGCAGCTTAGCGGAGCACTACGAGCAGTACTTC.